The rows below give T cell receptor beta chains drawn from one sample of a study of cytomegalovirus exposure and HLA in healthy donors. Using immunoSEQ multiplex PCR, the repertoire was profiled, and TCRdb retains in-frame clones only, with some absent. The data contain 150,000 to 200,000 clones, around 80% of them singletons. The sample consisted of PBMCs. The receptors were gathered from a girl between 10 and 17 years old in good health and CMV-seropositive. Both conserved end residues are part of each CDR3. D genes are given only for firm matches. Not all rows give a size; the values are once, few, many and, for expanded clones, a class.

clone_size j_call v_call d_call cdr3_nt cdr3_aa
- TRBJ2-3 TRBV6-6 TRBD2 TGTGCCAGCAGTCGACTAGCCGCTAGCACAGATACGCAGTATTTT CASSRLAASTDTQYF
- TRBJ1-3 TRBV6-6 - TGTGCCAGCAGTAACCTCGGAGTCTCTGGAAACACCATATATTTT CASSNLGVSGNTIYF
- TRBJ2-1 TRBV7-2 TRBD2 TGTGCCAGCAGCCCCTCGCGGGAGCTTGAGCAGTTCTTC CASSPSRELEQFF
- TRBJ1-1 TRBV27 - TGTGCCAGCAGTTTAATCTCCCTCGCGGGGAACACTGAAGCTTTCTTT CASSLISLAGNTEAFF
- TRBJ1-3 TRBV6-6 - TGTGCCAGCAGTTACAGCGTCGACGGCTCTGGAAACACCATATATTTT CASSYSVDGSGNTIYF
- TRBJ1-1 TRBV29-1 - TGCAGCGTTGAAAAGAGAGAGAACACTGAAGCTTTCTTT CSVEKRENTEAFF
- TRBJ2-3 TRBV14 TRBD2 TGTGCCAGCAGCCAAGGGACTAGCCCTAAGTATTTT CASSQGTSPKYF
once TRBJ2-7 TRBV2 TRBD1 TGTGCCAGCCTCCGGGACAGGGGATATTACGAGCAGTACTTC CASLRDRGYYEQYF
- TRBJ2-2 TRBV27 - TGTGCCAGCACACCTGAGCCGAACACCGGGGAGCTGTTTTTT CASTPEPNTGELFF
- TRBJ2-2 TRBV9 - TGTGCCAGCAGCGTAGAGGGCACAGGGCTAACCCACACCGGGGAGCTGTTTTTT CASSVEGTGLTHTGELFF
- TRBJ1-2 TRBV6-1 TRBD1 TGTGCCAGCAGTGTTGGGACAGGAAACTATGGCTACACCTTC CASSVGTGNYGYTF
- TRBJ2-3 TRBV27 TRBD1 TGTGCCAGCACCCAGGCGGGGGACAGGGGGGATACGCAGTATTTT CASTQAGDRGDTQYF
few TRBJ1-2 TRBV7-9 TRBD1 TGTGCCAGCAGCTTAGGCGGACAGGCGGTCTACAGTAGAGGCTACACCTTC CASSLGGQAVYSRGYTF
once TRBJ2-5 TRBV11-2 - TGTGCCAGCAGCCCGACCTCAGGTCAAGAGACCCAGTACTTC CASSPTSGQETQYF
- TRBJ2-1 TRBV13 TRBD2 TGTGCCAGCAGCTCCCGACTAGCGGGAGGGCACACCTACAATGAGCAGTTCTTC CASSSRLAGGHTYNEQFF
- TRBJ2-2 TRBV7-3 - TGTGCCAGCAGCCCGGACAGACTCAGGGCCGGGGAGCTGTTTTTT CASSPDRLRAGELFF
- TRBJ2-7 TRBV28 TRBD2 TGTGCCAGCAGTTCATTTTTAGCGGGAGGGGATACCCACGAGCAGTACTTC CASSSFLAGGDTHEQYF
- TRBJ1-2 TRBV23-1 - TGCGCCAGCAGTCAACGGGTCGGGATCCTTAACTATGGCTACACCTTC CASSQRVGILNYGYTF
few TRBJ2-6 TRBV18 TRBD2 TGTGCCAGCTCACTACCACTAGCGGGAGGGCCCGGGGGGGCCAACGTCCTGACTTTC CASSLPLAGGPGGANVLTF
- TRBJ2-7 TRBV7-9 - TGTGCCAGCGGTTGGGGGGAGGACGGCCGACACGAGCAGTACTTC CASGWGEDGRHEQYF
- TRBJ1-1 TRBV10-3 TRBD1 TGTGCCATCAGGGGGGGACAGGGAATGAACACTGAAGCTTTCTTT CAIRGGQGMNTEAFF
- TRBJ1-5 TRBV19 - TGTGCCAGTAGTATAGGGTGGGACACGGGGCAGCCCCAGCATTTT CASSIGWDTGQPQHF
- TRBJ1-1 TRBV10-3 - TGTGCCATCAGGGAGCAGGGGAGCGCCACTGAAGCTTTCTTT CAIREQGSATEAFF
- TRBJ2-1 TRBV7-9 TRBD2 TGTGCCAGCAGCTTACAGGCGGGAGATGAGCAGTTCTTC CASSLQAGDEQFF
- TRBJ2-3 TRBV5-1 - TGCGCCAGCAGCGGGGCAGGGGGCACAGATACGCAGTATTTT CASSGAGGTDTQYF
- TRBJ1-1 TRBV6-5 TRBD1 TGTGCCAGCAGTTACAGTTTCGGCAGGGGGCGAGGAGCTTTCTTT CASSYSFGRGRGAFF
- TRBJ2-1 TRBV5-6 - TGTGCCAGCAGCTTGAGAACCCCTAGTATTGGCGATGAGCAGTTCTTC CASSLRTPSIGDEQFF
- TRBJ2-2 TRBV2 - TGTGCCAGGCCTATGGCGGGGAACACCGGGGAGCTGTTTTTT CARPMAGNTGELFF
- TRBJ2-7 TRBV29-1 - TGCAGCGTTGAATCCGCGCTGTACGAGCAGTACTTC CSVESALYEQYF
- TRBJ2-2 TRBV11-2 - TGTGCCAGCAGCTCAGGGGTCGGGGAGCTGTTTTTT CASSSGVGELFF
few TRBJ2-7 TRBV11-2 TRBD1 TGTGCCAGCAGCTTAGAGAGGGACAGACGGCAGTACTTC CASSLERDRRQYF
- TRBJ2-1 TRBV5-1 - TGCGCCAGCAGCTTGACAGCTATCTCCTACAATGAGCAGTTCTTC CASSLTAISYNEQFF
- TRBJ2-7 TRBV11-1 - TGTGCCAGCAGCTCCGACAGCCTCACCTACGAGCAGTACTTC CASSSDSLTYEQYF
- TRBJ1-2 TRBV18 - TGTGCCAGCTCACCCGGGTCGGCCTATGGCTACACCTTC CASSPGSAYGYTF
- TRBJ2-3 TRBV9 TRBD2 TGTGCCAGCAGCGCCGATCAGCGGGGCCCCACAGATACGCAGTATTTT CASSADQRGPTDTQYF
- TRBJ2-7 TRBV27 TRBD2 TGTGCCAGCAGTTTACTTCGGGGGGTACACGAGCAGTACTTC CASSLLRGVHEQYF
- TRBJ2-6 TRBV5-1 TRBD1 TGCGCCAGCATCGCCGGGACAGGGGCCTTAGGGGCCAACGTCCTGACTTTC CASIAGTGALGANVLTF
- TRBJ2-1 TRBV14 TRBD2 TGTGCCAGCAGCCAAGAAAGGAGCGGGATCAATGAGCAGTTCTTC CASSQERSGINEQFF
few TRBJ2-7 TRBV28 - TGTGCCAGCGGCAGATTCTCCTACGAGCAGTACTTC CASGRFSYEQYF
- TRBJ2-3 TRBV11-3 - TGTGCCAGCAGTTCCAGGGGGGCAGATACGCAGTATTTT CASSSRGADTQYF
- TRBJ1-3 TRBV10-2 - TGCGCCAGCAGTGAACAGGGAGCAGGAAACACCATATATTTT CASSEQGAGNTIYF
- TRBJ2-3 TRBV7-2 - TGTGCCAGCAGCTTAGTAAGGGGTTTCACAGATACGCAGTATTTT CASSLVRGFTDTQYF
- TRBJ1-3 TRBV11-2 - TGTGCCAGCAGCTACCCTGCGGGGTCAGGAAACACCATATATTTT CASSYPAGSGNTIYF
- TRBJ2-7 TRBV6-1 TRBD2 TGTGCCAGCAGTGAGAAGCAGTCTAGCGGGAGTTCAAGCTCCTACGAGCAGTACTTC CASSEKQSSGSSSSYEQYF
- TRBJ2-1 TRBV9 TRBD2 TGTGCCAGCAGCCAACCCGGGACTAGCGGGAGGGCCAAGGGGAATGAGCAGTTCTTC CASSQPGTSGRAKGNEQFF
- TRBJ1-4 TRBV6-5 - TGTGCCAGCAGTTACTCCCCCAACGGTCGGGAAAAACTGTTTTTT CASSYSPNGREKLFF
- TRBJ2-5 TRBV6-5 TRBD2 TGTGCCAGCAGACGTCTAGCGGTAGAAGAGACCCAGTACTTC CASRRLAVEETQYF
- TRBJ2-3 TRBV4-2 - TGTGCCAGCAGCCAAGAGGCCCCGTTGCAAACAGATACGCAGTATTTT CASSQEAPLQTDTQYF
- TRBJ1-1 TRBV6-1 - TGTGCCAGCAGTGAAAGGACATTTTACAACACTGAAGCTTTCTTT CASSERTFYNTEAFF
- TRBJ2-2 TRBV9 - TGTGCCAGCAGCGTAGAGGCTAGCCGATGGACCGGGGAGCTGTTTTTT CASSVEASRWTGELFF
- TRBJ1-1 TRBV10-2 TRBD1 TGCGCCAGCAGTAAGGGACAGGAGAACACTGAAGCTTTCTTT CASSKGQENTEAFF
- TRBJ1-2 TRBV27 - TGTGCCAGCAGTTTATCGGGCGTTCAGACCCAATATGAGAGCACCTTC CASSLSGVQTQYESTF